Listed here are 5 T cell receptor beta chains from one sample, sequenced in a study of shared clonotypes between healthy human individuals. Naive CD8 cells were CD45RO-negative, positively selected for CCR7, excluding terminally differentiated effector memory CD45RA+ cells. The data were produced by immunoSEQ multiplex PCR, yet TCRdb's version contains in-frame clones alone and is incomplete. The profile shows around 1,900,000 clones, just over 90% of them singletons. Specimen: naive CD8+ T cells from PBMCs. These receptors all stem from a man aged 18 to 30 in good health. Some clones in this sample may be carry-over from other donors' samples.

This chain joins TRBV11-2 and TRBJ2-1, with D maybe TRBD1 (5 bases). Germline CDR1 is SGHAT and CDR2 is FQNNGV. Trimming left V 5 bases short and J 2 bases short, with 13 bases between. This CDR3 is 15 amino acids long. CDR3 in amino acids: CASSISTDTYNEQFF. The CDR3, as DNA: TGTGCCAGCAGCATCTCGACAGACACCTACAATGAGCAGTTCTTC.

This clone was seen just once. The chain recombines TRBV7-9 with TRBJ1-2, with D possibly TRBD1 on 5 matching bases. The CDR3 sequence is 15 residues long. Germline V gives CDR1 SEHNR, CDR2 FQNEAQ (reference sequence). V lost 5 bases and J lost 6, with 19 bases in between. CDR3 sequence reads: CASSPTGAGRDGYTF. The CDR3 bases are TGTGCCAGCAGCCCTACTGGCGCGGGGCGGGATGGCTACACCTTC. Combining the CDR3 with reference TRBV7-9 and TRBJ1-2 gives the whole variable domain DTGVSQNPRHKITKRGQNVTFRCDPISEHNRLYWYRQTLGQGPEFLTYFQNEAQLEKSRLLSDRFSAERPKGSFSTLEIQRTEQGDSAMYLCASSPTGAGRDGYTFGSGTRLTVV.

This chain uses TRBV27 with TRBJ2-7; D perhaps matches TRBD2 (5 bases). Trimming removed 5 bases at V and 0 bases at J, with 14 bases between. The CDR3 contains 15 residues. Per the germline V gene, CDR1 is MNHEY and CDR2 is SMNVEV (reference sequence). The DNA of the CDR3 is TGTGCCAGCAGTCTCACACACACTAGCTCCTACGAGCAGTACTTC. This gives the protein CASSLTHTSSYEQYF.

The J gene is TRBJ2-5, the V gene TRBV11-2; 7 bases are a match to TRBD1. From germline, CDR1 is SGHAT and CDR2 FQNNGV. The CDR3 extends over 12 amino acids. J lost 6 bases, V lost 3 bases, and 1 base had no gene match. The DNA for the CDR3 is TGTGCCAGCAGCTTGAGGGGGCAGACCCAGTACTTC. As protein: CASSLRGQTQYF.

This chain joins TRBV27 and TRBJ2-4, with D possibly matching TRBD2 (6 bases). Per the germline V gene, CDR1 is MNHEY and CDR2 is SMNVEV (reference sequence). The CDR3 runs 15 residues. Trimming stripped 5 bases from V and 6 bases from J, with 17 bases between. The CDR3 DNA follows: TGTGCCAGCAGTCCTCTGGGACTGGCCCTAAACATTCAGTACTTC. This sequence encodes CASSPLGLALNIQYF.